This T cell receptor (beta chain) was sequenced during a study of CD4 and CD8 cells across lung adenocarcinoma regions. TCRdb redid the calling of the PCR reads with MiXCR, one entry per CDR3 protein. The sample yields 3,500 or so distinct CDR3 sequences, approximately 58% seen once. Donors had localized lung adenocarcinoma, a non-small cell lung cancer. This clonotype is large. Germline lookup yields CDR1 MNHNS and CDR2 SASEGT. Deletions cut 4 bases from V and 4 bases from J, with 16 bases between. The CDR3 is made up of 15 amino acids. The receptor's source is a female donor with lung adenocarcinoma. The CD4 and CD8 labels of this study may be unreliable. The V call is TRBV6-1, the J call TRBJ1-1, with D unclear. Sequenced: CD4+ T cells from the center of a lung tumor. The CDR3 region has the DNA TGTGCCAGCAGTGGTTGGGTCATGGGGTCCACTGAAGCTTTCTTT. Encoded protein: CASSGWVMGSTEAFF.